This record looks at one T cell receptor beta chain sequence and its context. The antigen this receptor binds is unknown. The sample holds no much larger clone one base away, and base qualities are not on file. The library was produced with 5' RACE. Sequenced on an Illumina HiSeq 2500. A second PCR of roughly 7 to 11 cycles was performed with a sample-barcoded 5' primer and a J-beta primer mix. A unique molecular identifier was introduced onto each TCR beta cDNA molecule by a template-switch 5' adaptor carrying 12 random nucleotides. Each sample yielded at least 2.5 million CDR3-containing paired-end reads. First-strand cDNA was synthesized from all RNA with the Mint cDNA synthesis kit, primed by a TRBC-specific oligonucleotide. Following uracil-DNA glycosylase treatment, all cDNA underwent a first 18-cycle PCR with the universal primers M1SS and BC2_uni_R. The authors' pipeline ran thus. Each sample was normalized by randomly selecting 1 million high-quality reads, each carrying a distinct molecular identifier. Instead of being binned into consensus sequences, reads with shared molecular identifiers were discarded. CDR3 identification, clonotype clustering and error correction used MiTCR with a Q25 quality threshold and the strictest error-elimination algorithm. A nonparametric unseen species model with Euler transformation was used to estimate a lower bound on total TCR beta diversity. TCRdb reworked the public reads: Q25 trimming with fastp, MiXCR clone assembly, productive beta chains retained. Merged by CDR3 protein, the rows form single entries marked with the most common genes and DNA. The V and J calls here are based on TCRdb, not the publication. The sample yields 750,000 or so distinct CDR3 sequences; around a quarter were counted once. The ten most abundant clones make up under 9.5% of the sample.

The 39 donors, aged about 6 to 95 years, were systemically healthy Caucasian individuals from Russia. Approximately 9.3 milliliters of peripheral blood were collected from each donor into EDTA-treated Vacutainer tubes. Ficoll-Paque density-gradient centrifugation was used to isolate PBMCs, with at least 6.5 million obtained per sample. Trizol reagent was used to extract total RNA from the PBMCs, yielding at least 5 micrograms per sample. The percentages of naive CD45RAhigh/CD27high T cells were determined by flow cytometry on a PBMC aliquot from every donor. Based on the germline V gene, the CDR1 and CDR2 sequences are SGDLS and YYNGEE. The CDR3, from cysteine to phenylalanine, totals 14 residues. Just the 42-base CDR3 DNA is kept, in frame starting at base 1. A distance of 13 bases separates the germline ends of V and J, which lose 4 bases and 3 bases respectively. This sample is drawn from a study of blood T cells in healthy people across ages (dated by TCRdb to about 2015). Background for the entire study: In model experiments, roughly one uniquely barcoded TCR beta cDNA molecule per two T cells was captured by template switching. The study measured age-related changes in TCR beta repertoire diversity using deep sequencing normalized with unique cDNA molecular identifiers. Four age groups were formed from the donors: young (average roughly 15 years), middle-aged (roughly 38), aged (roughly 56) and long-lived (around 80). Using the same blood draw, the study looked at two additional independent replicas of 1 million unique cDNA reads for two donors, one aged 18 to 30 and the other aged 80 or older.

General study outcomes and caveats: Observed TCR beta diversity per million T cells fell roughly linearly with age, and a significant reduction was already apparent by age about 38. Observed TCR beta diversity correlated strongly with the percentage of naive T cells measured by flow cytometry. Conclusive comparison of naive and antigen-experienced compartments was prevented by the profiling of bulk unsorted PBMCs. The long-lived group showed more naive CD4+ T cells, fewer expanded clones and increased TCR diversity than the aged group, suggesting age selection. Donor CMV infection status was unknown, potentially confounding age-related changes in expanded clonotypes. Estimates of total diversity based on one million sequenced T cells were considered lower bounds and underestimates.

In addition, the sample was reused for a study of T cells of mothers and their children. The second paper further reports: Donors were nine systemically healthy Caucasian individuals: three mothers and their six children. cDNA synthesis used all of the extracted RNA, with approximately 1.4 ug of RNA in each 15 ul reaction. In the second PCR, the M1S primer added sample barcodes and 2-4 random nucleotides. Over 8 million TCR beta CDR3 reads were obtained for each mother, and around 2.7 million reads were obtained for each child. Thymic selection shapes the output of TCR recombination in a similar way in related and unrelated pairs, and inherited differences have a minor effect. Normalized repertoire overlap was always found to be slightly, but never significantly, higher in related mother-child pairs than in unrelated mother-child pairs. Persistent microchimeric T cell clones were not detected, at a sensitivity of about 100 clones per million clonotypes. In the study, deep NGS was used to compare the TCR beta repertoires of mothers and children, and features distinguishing related mother-child pairs from unrelated individuals were sought. The mean age was around 40 +/- 4 years for the mothers and approximately 11 +/- 4 years for the children. After adapters were ligated using NEBNext reagents, the libraries underwent 100+100 nt paired-end sequencing on an Illumina HiSeq 2000. To avoid cross-contamination, the mother libraries and the child libraries were prepared a month apart and sequenced in separate runs. Between about 500,000 and 2,300,000 distinct TCR beta clonotypes were identified per donor. Naive TCR beta clonotypes were estimated from low-frequency clonotypes matched to each donor's FACS-determined naive share, without sorting.

Recombination joined TRBV9 with TRBJ1-2; there is no confident call for the D gene. The sequencing input was blood. This TCR derives from a boy younger than 18 in good health. The encoded CDR3 is CASSPRVGDYGYTF. In nucleotides, the sequence is TGTGCCAGCAGCCCCCGGGTTGGTGACTATGGCTACACCTTC.